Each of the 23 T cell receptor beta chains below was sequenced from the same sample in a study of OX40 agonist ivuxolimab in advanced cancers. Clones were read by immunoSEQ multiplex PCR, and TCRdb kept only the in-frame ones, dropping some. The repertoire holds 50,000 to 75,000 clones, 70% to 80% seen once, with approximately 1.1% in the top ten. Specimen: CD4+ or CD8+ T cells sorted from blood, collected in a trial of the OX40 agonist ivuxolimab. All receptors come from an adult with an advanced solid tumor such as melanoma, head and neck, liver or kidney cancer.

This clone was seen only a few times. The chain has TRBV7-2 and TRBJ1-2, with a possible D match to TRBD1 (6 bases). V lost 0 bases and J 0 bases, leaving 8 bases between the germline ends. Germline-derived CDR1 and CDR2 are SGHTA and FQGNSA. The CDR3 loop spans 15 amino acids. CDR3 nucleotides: TGTGCCAGCAGCTTAGCTGACAGGCCTAACTATGGCTACACCTTC. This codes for CASSLADRPNYGYTF.

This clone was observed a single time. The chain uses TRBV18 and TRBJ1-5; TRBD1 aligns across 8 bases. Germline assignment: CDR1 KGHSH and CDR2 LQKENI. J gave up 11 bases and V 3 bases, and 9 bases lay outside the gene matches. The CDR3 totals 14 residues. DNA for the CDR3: TGTGCCAGCTCACCCAAGGACAGGGTTCGAGCCCAGCATTTT. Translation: CASSPKDRVRAQHF.

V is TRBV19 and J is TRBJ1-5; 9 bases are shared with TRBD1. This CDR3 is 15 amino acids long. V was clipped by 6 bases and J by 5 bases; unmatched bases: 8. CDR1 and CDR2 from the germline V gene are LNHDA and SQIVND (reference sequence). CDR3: CASRAGTGNYQPQHF. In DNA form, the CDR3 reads TGTGCCAGTAGGGCCGGGACAGGGAACTATCAGCCCCAGCATTTT. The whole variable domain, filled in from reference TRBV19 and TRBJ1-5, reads DGGITQSPKYLFRKEGQNVTLSCEQNLNHDAMYWYRQDPGQGLRLIYYSQIVNDFQKGDIAEGYSVSREKKESFPLTVTSAQKNPTAFYLCASRAGTGNYQPQHFGDGTRLSIL.

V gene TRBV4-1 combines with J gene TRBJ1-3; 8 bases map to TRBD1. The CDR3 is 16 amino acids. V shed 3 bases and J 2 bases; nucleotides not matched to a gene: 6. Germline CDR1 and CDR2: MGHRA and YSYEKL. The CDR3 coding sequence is TGCGCCAGCAGCCAGCAGGGGGCCGTACCTGGAAACACCATATATTTT. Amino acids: CASSQQGAVPGNTIYF.

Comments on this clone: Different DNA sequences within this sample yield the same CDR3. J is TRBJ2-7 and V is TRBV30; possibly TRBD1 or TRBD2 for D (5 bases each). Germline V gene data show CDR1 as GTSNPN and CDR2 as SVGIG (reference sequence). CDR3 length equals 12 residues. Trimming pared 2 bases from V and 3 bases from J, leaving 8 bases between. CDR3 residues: CAWSSGGYEQYF. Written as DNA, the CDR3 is TGTGCCTGGAGTTCTGGGGGCTACGAGCAGTACTTC.

The CDR3 loop reads CASSRDNYGYTF. The CDR3 DNA is TGTGCCAGCAGTAGGGACAACTATGGCTACACCTTC. The chain recombines TRBV6-1 with TRBJ1-2; perhaps TRBD1 as D (5 bases). V lost 5 bases to trimming and J lost 2 bases, with 6 bases between them. Germline loops: CDR1 MNHNS, CDR2 SASEGT. The CDR3 totals 12 residues.

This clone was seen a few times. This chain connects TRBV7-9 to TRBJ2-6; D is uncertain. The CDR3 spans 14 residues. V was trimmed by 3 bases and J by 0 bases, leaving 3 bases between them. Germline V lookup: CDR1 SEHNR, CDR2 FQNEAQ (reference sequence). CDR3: CASSLRSGANVLTF. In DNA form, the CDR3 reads TGTGCCAGCAGCTTGCGCTCTGGGGCCAACGTCCTGACTTTC.

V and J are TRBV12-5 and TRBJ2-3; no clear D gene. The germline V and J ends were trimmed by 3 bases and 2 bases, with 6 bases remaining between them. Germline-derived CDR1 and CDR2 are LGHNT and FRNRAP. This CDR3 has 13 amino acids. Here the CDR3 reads CASGFQNTDTQYF. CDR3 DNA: TGTGCTAGTGGTTTCCAGAACACAGATACGCAGTATTTT.

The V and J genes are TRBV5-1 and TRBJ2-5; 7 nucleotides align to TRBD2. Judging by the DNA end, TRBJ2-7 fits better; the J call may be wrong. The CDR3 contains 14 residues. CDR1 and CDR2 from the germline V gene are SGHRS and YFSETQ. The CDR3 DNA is TGCGCCAGCAGCGAGGTAGCGGGCCCCTACGAGCAGTACTTC. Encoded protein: CASSEVAGPYEQYF.

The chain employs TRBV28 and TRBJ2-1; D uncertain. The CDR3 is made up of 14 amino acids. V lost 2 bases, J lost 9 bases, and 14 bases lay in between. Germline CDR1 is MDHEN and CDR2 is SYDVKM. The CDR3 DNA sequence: TGTGCCAGCAGTTTAGTTTGGGAAGGCGGTGAGCAGTTCTTC. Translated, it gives CASSLVWEGGEQFF.

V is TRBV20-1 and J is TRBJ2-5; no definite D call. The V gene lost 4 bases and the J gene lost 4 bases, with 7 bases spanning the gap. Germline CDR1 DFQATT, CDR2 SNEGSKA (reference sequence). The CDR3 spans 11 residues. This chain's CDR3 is CSANKVETQYF. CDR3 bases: TGCAGTGCTAATAAGGTAGAGACCCAGTACTTC.

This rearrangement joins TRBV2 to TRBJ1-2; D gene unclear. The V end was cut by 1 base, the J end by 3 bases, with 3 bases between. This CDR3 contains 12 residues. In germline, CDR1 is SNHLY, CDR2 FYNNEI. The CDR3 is CASSEVDYGYTF. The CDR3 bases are TGTGCCAGCAGTGAAGTTGACTATGGCTACACCTTC. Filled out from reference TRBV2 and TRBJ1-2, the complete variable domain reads EPEVTQTPSHQVTQMGQEVILRCVPISNHLYFYWYRQILGQKVEFLVSFYNNEISEKSEIFDDQFSVERPDGSNFTLKIRSTKLEDSAMYFCASSEVDYGYTFGSGTRLTVV.

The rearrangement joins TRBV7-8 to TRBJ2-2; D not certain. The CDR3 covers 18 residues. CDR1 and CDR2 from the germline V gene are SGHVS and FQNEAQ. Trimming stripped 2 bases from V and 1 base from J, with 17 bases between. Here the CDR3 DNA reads TGTGCCAGCAGCTTATTTCGGGTGGGGTCAAGGAACACCGGGGAGCTGTTTTTT. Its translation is CASSLFRVGSRNTGELFF.

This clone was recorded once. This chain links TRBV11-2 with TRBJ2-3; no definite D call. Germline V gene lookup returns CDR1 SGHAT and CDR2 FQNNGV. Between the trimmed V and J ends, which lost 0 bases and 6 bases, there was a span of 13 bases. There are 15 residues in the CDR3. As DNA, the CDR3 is TGTGCCAGCAGCTTAGATTGGTCGCAGAGGGATACGCAGTATTTT. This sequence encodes CASSLDWSQRDTQYF. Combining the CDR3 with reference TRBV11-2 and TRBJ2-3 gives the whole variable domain EAGVAQSPRYKIIEKRQSVAFWCNPISGHATLYWYQQILGQGPKLLIQFQNNGVVDDSQLPKDRFSAERLKGVDSTLKIQPAKLEDSAVYLCASSLDWSQRDTQYFGPGTRLTVL.

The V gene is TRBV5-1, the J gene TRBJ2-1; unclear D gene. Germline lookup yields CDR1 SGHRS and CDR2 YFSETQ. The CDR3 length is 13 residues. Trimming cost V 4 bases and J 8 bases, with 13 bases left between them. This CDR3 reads CASSLDGPYEQFF. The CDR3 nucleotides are TGCGCCAGCAGCCTTGACGGCCCCTATGAGCAGTTCTTC.

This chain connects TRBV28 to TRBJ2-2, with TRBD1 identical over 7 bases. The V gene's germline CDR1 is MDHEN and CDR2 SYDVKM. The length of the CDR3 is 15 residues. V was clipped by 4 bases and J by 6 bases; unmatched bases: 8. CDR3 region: CASSSATGNSGELFF. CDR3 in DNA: TGTGCCAGCAGTTCCGCGACAGGGAATTCCGGGGAGCTGTTTTTT.

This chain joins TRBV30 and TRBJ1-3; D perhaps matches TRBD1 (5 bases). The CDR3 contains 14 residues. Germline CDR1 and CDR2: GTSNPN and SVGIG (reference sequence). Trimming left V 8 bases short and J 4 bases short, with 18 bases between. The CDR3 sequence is CATDLQGVGNTIYF. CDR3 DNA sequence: TGTGCCACCGACCTCCAGGGAGTCGGAAACACCATATATTTT.

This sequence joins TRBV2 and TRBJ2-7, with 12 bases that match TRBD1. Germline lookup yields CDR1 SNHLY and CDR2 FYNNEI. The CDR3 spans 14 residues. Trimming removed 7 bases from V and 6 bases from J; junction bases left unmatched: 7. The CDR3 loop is CASNRDRGPSEQYF. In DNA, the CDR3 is TGTGCCAGCAATCGGGACAGGGGGCCCAGCGAGCAGTACTTC.

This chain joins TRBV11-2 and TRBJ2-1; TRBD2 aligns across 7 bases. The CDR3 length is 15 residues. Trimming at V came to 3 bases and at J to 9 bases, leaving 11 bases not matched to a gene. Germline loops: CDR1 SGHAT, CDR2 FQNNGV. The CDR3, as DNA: TGTGCCAGCAGCTTTCCAAGCGGGATCATCAGTGAGCAGTTCTTC. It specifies CASSFPSGIISEQFF.

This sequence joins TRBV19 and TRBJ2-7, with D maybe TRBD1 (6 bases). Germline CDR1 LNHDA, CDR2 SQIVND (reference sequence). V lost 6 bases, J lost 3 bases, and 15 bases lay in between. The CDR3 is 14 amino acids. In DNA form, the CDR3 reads TGTGCCAGTAGCCAACAGGGATGGCTCTACGAGCAGTACTTC. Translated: CASSQQGWLYEQYF.

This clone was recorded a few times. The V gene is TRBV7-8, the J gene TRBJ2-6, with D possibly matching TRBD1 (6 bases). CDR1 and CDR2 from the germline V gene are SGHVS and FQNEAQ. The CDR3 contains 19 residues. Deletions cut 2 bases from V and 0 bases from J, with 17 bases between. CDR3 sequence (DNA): TGTGCCAGCAGCTTAATAACAGGGCTGACCAGCTCTGGGGCCAACGTCCTGACTTTC. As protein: CASSLITGLTSSGANVLTF.

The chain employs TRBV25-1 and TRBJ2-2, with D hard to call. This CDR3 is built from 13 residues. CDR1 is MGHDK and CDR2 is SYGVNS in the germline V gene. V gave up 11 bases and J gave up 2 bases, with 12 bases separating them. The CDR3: CAVSDYNTGELFF. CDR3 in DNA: TGTGCCGTCAGCGATTATAACACCGGGGAGCTGTTTTTT.

CDR3 DNA sequence: TGTGCCAGCAGCTTGCAGGGACCACAGAGGGATACGCAGTATTTT. It yields the protein CASSLQGPQRDTQYF. V and J are TRBV5-6 and TRBJ2-3; the D call may be TRBD1 or TRBD2 (5 bases each). Germline V gene lookup returns CDR1 SGHDT and CDR2 YYEEEE. The CDR3 consists of 15 residues. Trimming cost V 1 base and J 6 bases, with 15 bases left between them.